The next 27 T cell receptor beta chains were all read from a single sample in a study of T cell clonality in common variable immunodeficiency. TCRdb's table, derived via immunoSEQ multiplex PCR, lists solely in-frame clones and lacks some. The specimen has about 44,000 clones, none found just once. The specimen sequenced was peripheral blood mononuclear cells. The source is a person between 18 and 75 years old in good health.

There are many counts of this clone. The sequenced fragment ends 3 residues before the CDR3 boundary, so the rest is inferred from the germline J gene. The V call is TRBV7-8, the J call TRBJ2-3, with 11 nucleotides matching TRBD2. This CDR3 contains 16 residues. Germline V gene lookup returns CDR1 SGHVS and CDR2 FQNEAQ. J was trimmed by 4 bases and V by 5 bases; bases with no gene match: 8. The CDR3 region is CASSPQLAGVADTQYF. Incomplete CDR3 DNA: TGTGCCAGCAGCCCTCAACTAGCGGGAGTAGCAGATACG.

This clone was counted many times. The CDR3 end falls 3 residues outside the read, so it is completed with the germline J gene. The gene calls are TRBV20-1 and TRBJ1-1, with no clear D. The V gene's germline CDR1 is DFQATT and CDR2 SNEGSKA (reference sequence). The V end was cut by 2 bases, the J end by 1 base, with 11 bases between. This CDR3 is built from 14 residues. The part of the CDR3 DNA that was read is TGCAGTGCTAGACCTCGGCGGGGGAACACTGAA. Its translation is CSARPRRGNTE. The complete CDR3 reads CSARPRRGNTEAFF.

Many counts were recorded for this clone. Read data end 3 residues before the CDR3 end; the end is taken from the germline J gene. V is TRBV29-1 and J is TRBJ1-5; maybe TRBD1 (6 bases). Between the trimmed V and J ends, which lost 6 bases and 5 bases, there was a span of 17 bases. Germline assignment: CDR1 SQVTM and CDR2 ANQGSEA. The CDR3 is 14 residues long. CDR3 DNA (partial): TGCAGCGTCCAGGGGACCCACCCCGATCAGCCC. Amino acid sequence: CSVQGTHPDQP. The CDR3 as a whole reads CSVQGTHPDQPQHF.

This clone has ten or more counts. The sequenced fragment ends 3 residues before the CDR3 boundary, so the rest is inferred from the germline J gene. V gene TRBV19 combines with J gene TRBJ2-3; 11 bases map to TRBD2. CDR1 and CDR2 (germline): LNHDA, SQIVND (reference sequence). The length of the CDR3 is 15 residues. The V gene end was trimmed by 7 bases and the J gene end by 0 bases; junction bases not matched to a gene: 3. The DNA read from the CDR3 is TGTGCCAGTACGTGGACTAGCGGGAGCACAGATACG. Translating gives CASTWTSGSTDT. The full CDR3 sequence reads CASTWTSGSTDTQYF.

This clone was seen at least ten times. The part of the CDR3 DNA that was read is TGCAGTGCTAGAGAGCGGTGGGAGACC. Encoded protein: CSARERWET. The entire CDR3 reads CSARERWETQYF. The V gene is TRBV20-1, the J gene TRBJ2-5; no clear D. The read halts 3 residues ahead of the CDR3 end, with the missing end drawn from the germline J gene. This CDR3 has 12 residues. Trimming stripped 0 bases from V and 5 bases from J, with 7 bases between. The germline V gene has CDR1 DFQATT and CDR2 SNEGSKA (reference sequence).

This clone was picked up many times. Coverage ceases 3 residues before the CDR3 finishes, and the germline J gene fills in the end. The chain uses TRBV20-1 and TRBJ1-1; D remains unclear. Germline V lookup: CDR1 DFQATT, CDR2 SNEGSKA (reference sequence). V lost 3 bases and J lost 4, with 9 bases in between. The CDR3 length is 12 residues. The covered CDR3 bases are TGCAGTGCTAGCCCAGATTCCACTGAA. The encoded protein is CSASPDSTE. The whole CDR3 is CSASPDSTEAFF.

This clone occurred many times. Sequencing ends 3 residues short of the CDR3 end; the germline J gene provides the rest. The rearrangement joins TRBV28 to TRBJ1-2; a weak D match, TRBD1 (5 bases). The V gene lost 6 bases and the J gene lost 1 base, with 9 bases spanning the gap. In germline, CDR1 is MDHEN, CDR2 SYDVKM. This CDR3 spans 13 amino acids. The covered CDR3 bases are TGTGCCAGCAGCAGAGGGGTTAACTATGGC. Amino acids: CASSRGVNYG. The full CDR3 is CASSRGVNYGYTF.

The table lists this clone with many counts. The CDR3 goes on 3 residues after the read ends, and that part is filled in from the germline J gene. The genes are TRBV5-4 and TRBJ2-5; 9 nucleotides agree with TRBD2. V shed 3 bases and J 4 bases; nucleotides not matched to a gene: 10. This CDR3 contains 16 residues. CDR1 and CDR2 from the germline V gene are SGHNT and YYREEE (reference sequence). The CDR3 bases that were read are TGTGCCAGCAGCTCCTTGGGTAGCGGGGGAGGAGAGACC. Encoded protein: CASSSLGSGGGET. The full CDR3 reads CASSSLGSGGGETQYF. Filled out from reference TRBV5-4 and TRBJ2-5, the complete variable domain reads ETGVTQSPTHLIKTRGQQVTLRCSSQSGHNTVSWYQQALGQGPQFIFQYYREEENGRGNFPPRFSGLQFPNYSSELNVNALELDDSALYLCASSSLGSGGGETQYFGPGTRLLVL.

This clone has at least ten counts. The CDR3 is cut off 3 residues early in the read; its end comes from the germline J gene. The chain couples TRBV10-3 to TRBJ2-5; perhaps TRBD2 as D (5 bases). Deletions cut 6 bases from V and 5 bases from J, with 16 bases between. The CDR3 loop spans 14 amino acids. Germline loops: CDR1 ENHRY, CDR2 SYGVKD. This chain's CDR3 is CAIRDGSGQETQYF. The CDR3 bases that were read are TGTGCCATCAGGGATGGAAGCGGCCAGGAGACC.

There are many counts of this clone. The read halts 3 residues ahead of the CDR3 end, with the missing end drawn from the germline J gene. The J gene is TRBJ2-1, the V gene TRBV29-1; no reliable D call. The germline V gene has CDR1 SQVTM and CDR2 ANQGSEA. Trimming cost V 5 bases and J 9 bases, with 8 bases left between them. This CDR3 has 10 residues. The CDR3 DNA, read in part, is TGCAGCGTTTTCCATAGTGAG. Its protein is CSVFHSE. The full-length CDR3 reads as CSVFHSEQFF.

This clone was detected many times. The sequenced fragment ends 3 residues before the CDR3 boundary, so the rest is inferred from the germline J gene. The chain has TRBV20-1 and TRBJ1-1; D is possibly TRBD1 (5 bases). This CDR3 region has 13 residues. The germline V and J ends were trimmed by 3 bases and 2 bases, with 10 bases remaining between them. Germline-derived CDR1 and CDR2 are DFQATT and SNEGSKA (reference sequence). The CDR3 bases that were read are TGCAGTGCTAGGATAGGGGCTAACACTGAA. Translation gives CSARIGANTE. The full CDR3 is CSARIGANTEAFF.

This clone appeared many times. The observed sequence ends 3 residues before the CDR3 terminus, with the missing tail filled in from the germline J gene. The chain joins TRBV10-1 to TRBJ1-2, with 7 positions matching TRBD1. J gave up 5 bases and V 6 bases, and 6 bases lay outside the gene matches. Looked up from germline, CDR1 is WNHNN and CDR2 is SYGVQD (reference sequence). CDR3 length equals 13 residues. The CDR3 here is CASSAGQTYGYTF. The CDR3 bases that were read are TGCGCCAGCAGCGCGGGACAGACTTATGGC.

This clone was recorded many times. The read ends 3 residues before the CDR3 terminus; that terminus is restored from the germline J gene. The chain recombines TRBV4-2 with TRBJ2-3; D ambiguous. Per germline, CDR1 LGHNA and CDR2 YNFKEQ. Trimming left V 0 bases short and J 2 bases short, with 12 bases between. The CDR3 runs to 16 residues. The chain's CDR3 is CASSQDLILVTDTQYF. CDR3 DNA (partial): TGTGCCAGCAGCCAAGATCTAATACTGGTCACAGATACG.

This clone occurred many times. The sequence runs out 3 residues before the end of the CDR3; the remainder is reconstructed from the germline J gene. The chain recombines TRBV6-2 or TRBV6-3 with TRBJ2-5; TRBD2 matches at 14 bases. The V gene end was trimmed by 3 bases and the J gene end by 5 bases; junction bases not matched to a gene: 5. The CDR3 is made up of 16 amino acids. Germline CDR1 reads MNHEY; CDR2 reads SVGEGT. CDR3 DNA, as far as it was read: TGTGCCAGCAGTTATGCGGGACTAGCGGGGGTTGAGACC. Amino acids: CASSYAGLAGVET. The CDR3 in its entirety is CASSYAGLAGVETQYF.

For this clone: The CDR3 goes on 3 residues after the read ends, and that part is filled in from the germline J gene. This sequence joins TRBV5-1 and TRBJ2-1, with TRBD2 identical over 15 bases. This CDR3 region has 18 residues. Germline V gives CDR1 SGHRS, CDR2 YFSETQ. With V trimmed by 6 bases and J by 1 base, 8 bases remained unmatched. CDR3: CASTDGLAGGGSYNEQFF. The CDR3 DNA, read in part, is TGCGCCAGCACCGACGGACTAGCGGGGGGGGGTTCCTACAATGAG.

This clone appeared many times. Read coverage stops 3 residues before the CDR3 terminus; the germline J gene supplies the remainder. The rearrangement links TRBV5-1 to TRBJ1-2; TRBD1 matches at 11 bases. CDR1 SGHRS and CDR2 YFSETQ come from the germline V gene. The CDR3 covers 14 residues. CDR3: CASSQGTGGRGYTF. The CDR3 bases that were read are TGCGCCAGCAGCCAAGGGACAGGGGGGCGCGGC. Full variable domain (missing parts from reference TRBV5-1 and TRBJ1-2): KAGVTQTPRYLIKTRGQQVTLSCSPISGHRSVSWYQQTPGQGLQFLFEYFSETQRNKGNFPGRFSGRQFSNSRSEMNVSTLELGDSALYLCASSQGTGGRGYTFGSGTRLTVV.

This clone has ten or more counts. CDR3 sequence reads: CASSPPSRGIAGELFF. The part of the CDR3 DNA that was read is TGTGCCAGCAGTCCTCCTTCCAGGGGAATCGCCGGGGAG. V gene TRBV12-3 or TRBV12-4 combines with J gene TRBJ2-2; possible D gene TRBD1, 6 bases. The sequence runs out 3 residues before the end of the CDR3; the remainder is reconstructed from the germline J gene. The CDR3 spans 16 residues. Trimming took 5 bases from V and 6 from J, leaving 19 bases between them.

This clone was observed many times. The read ends 3 residues early relative to the CDR3; the germline J gene fills the gap. The V call is TRBV19, the J call TRBJ1-6, with D possibly matching TRBD1 (6 bases). This CDR3 is 14 amino acids long. Looked up from germline, CDR1 is LNHDA and CDR2 is SQIVND (reference sequence). Incomplete CDR3 DNA: TGTGCCAGTAGTCCCACAGGGAAAGGGCGCCCC. It encodes CASSPTGKGRP. The full-length CDR3 reads as CASSPTGKGRPLHF.

This clone has a count of ten or more. The CDR3 is cut off 3 residues early in the read; its end comes from the germline J gene. The rearrangement links TRBV7-2 to TRBJ2-1, with 7 bases matching TRBD1. The germline CDR1 and CDR2 sequences are SGHTA and FQGNSA. The CDR3 sequence is 14 residues long. V shed 5 bases, J shed 8 bases, and the junction held 9 bases outside the gene matches. The chain's CDR3 is CASSPWGQFHEQFF. The sequenced CDR3 bases are TGTGCCAGCAGCCCATGGGGACAGTTCCATGAG. Full variable domain (rest looked up from reference TRBV7-2 and TRBJ2-1): GAGVSQSPSNKVTEKGKDVELRCDPISGHTALYWYRQSLGQGLEFLIYFQGNSAPDKSGLPSDRFSAERTGGSVSTLTIQRTQQEDSAVYLCASSPWGQFHEQFFGPGTRLTVL.

The table lists this clone with many counts. The CDR3 is cut off 3 residues early in the read; its end comes from the germline J gene. The chain links TRBV5-4 to TRBJ2-1; 7 nucleotides align to TRBD1. Germline CDR1 reads SGHNT; CDR2 reads YYREEE (reference sequence). V was pared by 4 bases and J by 9 bases, with 16 bases of the junction left unmatched. The CDR3 has 16 amino acids. CDR3 DNA (partial): TGTGCCAGCAGCACGCGACAGGGTGGACTTCGGGTTGAG. It codes for CASSTRQGGLRVE. The whole CDR3 region reads CASSTRQGGLRVEQFF.

Notes on this clone: The CDR3 extends 3 residues past the end of the read, so its final part is completed from the germline J gene. The chain uses TRBV6-2 or TRBV6-3 and TRBJ1-1; possible D gene TRBD1, 5 bases. Trimming took off 6 bases at V and 4 bases at J, with 15 bases between the two ends. CDR1 is MNHEY and CDR2 is SVGEGT in the germline V gene. The CDR3 loop spans 14 amino acids. The CDR3 reads CASRRPGGVTEAFF. Incomplete CDR3 DNA: TGTGCCAGCAGACGCCCTGGAGGGGTCACTGAA.

This clone was seen at least ten times. Coverage ceases 3 residues before the CDR3 finishes, and the germline J gene fills in the end. This chain joins TRBV9 and TRBJ2-1; a weak D match, TRBD2 (5 bases). CDR1 SGDLS and CDR2 YYNGEE come from the germline V gene. The CDR3 sequence is 16 residues long. V lost 2 bases to trimming and J lost 0 bases, with 12 bases between them. CDR3 bases read: TGTGCCAGCAGCGTGGGTAGCGATAGCTCCTACAATGAG. Translating gives CASSVGSDSSYNE. The entire CDR3 protein reads CASSVGSDSSYNEQFF.

In this sample, this clone turned up many times. The missing CDR3 end, 3 residues past where the read stops, is filled in from the germline J gene. The chain joins TRBV15 to TRBJ1-1; 7 nucleotides align to TRBD1. The CDR3 has 15 amino acids. The V gene's germline CDR1 is LNHNV and CDR2 YYDKDF (reference sequence). The trim removed 0 bases at V and 5 bases at J, leaving 6 bases unmatched. The CDR3 region is CATSRDRQGSTEAFF. The covered CDR3 bases are TGTGCCACCAGCAGAGACAGACAGGGCTCAACTGAA.

This clone was seen many times. An end of the junction does not agree with germline; a read error may underlie this. The read gets to within 3 residues of the CDR3 end, and the germline J gene fills in the rest. V and J are TRBV14 and TRBJ2-7, with 9 bases fitting TRBD1. CDR1 is SGHDN and CDR2 is FVKESK in the germline V gene. The CDR3 length is 16 residues. CDR3 residues: CASSQVTSGQGYEQYF. The CDR3 DNA, read in part, is TGTGCTAGCAGCCAAGTGACCTCGGGACAGGGCTACGAG.

This clone was found many times. The sequence runs out 3 residues before the end of the CDR3; the remainder is reconstructed from the germline J gene. The chain joins TRBV5-1 to TRBJ2-5; 9 bases agree with TRBD2. Per the germline V gene, CDR1 is SGHRS and CDR2 is YFSETQ. The CDR3 is 16 residues long. The trim removed 1 base at V and 4 bases at J, leaving 8 bases unmatched. Incomplete CDR3 DNA: TGCGCCAGCAGCTTGAGTTTCGGCGGGGGGGGAGAGACC. Its protein is CASSLSFGGGGET. The whole CDR3 is CASSLSFGGGGETQYF.

This clone was counted at least ten times. From the germline J gene comes the end of the CDR3, since the read stops 3 residues before it. This chain joins TRBV20-1 and TRBJ2-7; D may be TRBD2 (6 bases). The CDR3 totals 15 residues. Germline CDR1 and CDR2: DFQATT and SNEGSKA (reference sequence). Trimming took off 3 bases at V and 4 bases at J, with 19 bases between the two ends. The CDR3 region is CSASITYGGLYEQYF. The covered CDR3 bases are TGCAGTGCTAGTATTACGTACGGGGGTTTGTACGAG.

This clone was found many times. Read data end 3 residues before the CDR3 end; the end is taken from the germline J gene. The V gene is TRBV20-1, the J gene TRBJ2-3; 13 bases fit TRBD2. The germline CDR1 and CDR2 sequences are DFQATT and SNEGSKA (reference sequence). This CDR3 comprises 17 residues. Trimming took 3 bases from V and 8 from J; bases not matched to a gene: 14. The part of the CDR3 DNA that was read is TGCAGTGCTAGGCCCCACGTACTAGCGGGGGGGCGGGCTACG. This encodes CSARPHVLAGGRAT. The full CDR3 protein reads CSARPHVLAGGRATQYF.